The T cell receptor (beta chain) described here comes from a study of shared clonotypes between healthy human individuals (dated by TCRdb to the early 2020s). A note on the overall study: A few men and a couple of women, aged 18 to 49 years, made up the cohort. Per donor, leukapheresis produced somewhere between about 0.9 and 9.5 billion PBMCs. To estimate repertoire size and how much clonotypes are shared between individuals, the study performed deep sequencing of blood TCR repertoires from roughly five healthy adults. For each donor, CD4 naive and CD4 memory were each given three plates, CD8 naive was given two plates, and CD8 memory was given one plate. Libraries were prepared and TCR repertoires were sequenced by different laboratories using diverse techniques, in order to increase sequencing depth and limit assay-specific biases.

The paper as a whole reports these results and caveats: Rarefaction of sorted-subset datasets indicated incomplete sequencing despite the large sequencing depth. Sampling was limited to blood, and TCR repertoires in tissue likely differ from TCR repertoires in blood. Higher generation probabilities were observed for clonotypes shared by all four sorted-subset donors than for non-shared clonotypes. Based on pairwise subsampling, the degree of clonotype sharing among donors was expected to be affected by sequencing depth. Naive subsets generally had larger estimated clonotype richness than memory subsets. Across a handful of donors, about 5.2% of naive CD4, over 3% of naive CD8, 2% to 2.5% of memory CD4, and roughly 0.41% of memory CD8 clonotypes were shared. The genetic and exposure-history diversity represented was limited by the small number of donors.

On this clone: Its antigen specificity is not known. Base-call qualities are not available, and no considerably larger clone is one nucleotide away.

Donors were healthy HIV-negative adults with no recently reported acute infections or vaccinations. Every donor was a Caucasian adult residing in Nashville, Tennessee, USA. Magnetic negative selection was used to enrich CD4+ T cells, after which naive cells were positively selected on CD45RA and the negative fraction became the memory subset. Blood was obtained by leukapheresis, after which PBMCs were separated by Ficoll-Histopaque density gradient centrifugation and cryopreserved in liquid nitrogen vapor phase. Analytical flow cytometry was used to check the purity and quantity of each magnetically sorted T cell population. Each sorted fraction had its genomic DNA isolated and then quantified by UV absorbance on a Nanodrop 2000c. Using the deep immunoSEQ assay, multiplex PCR amplified TCR CDR3 regions from genomic DNA. Genomic DNA extracted from each cell subset was distributed evenly over all wells of several immunoSEQ 96-well plates, and each plate served as one replicate. For sorted subsets, 150 to 200 ng genomic DNA, equal to tens of thousands of T cell genomes, was loaded into each replicate PCR. Purified libraries were quantified with a Qubit 3.0 fluorometer, sized on a Bioanalyzer 2100, and re-quantified with the KAPA Library Quantification kit. Every immunoSEQ 96-well plate was sequenced on a dedicated single-read 150-cycle Illumina NextSeq 550 flow cell. Per the authors' processing: Because only junctional sequences without quality scores were contained in the immunoSEQ output, filtering matching that applied to full-length reads could not be performed. Sequences were annotated with PyIR, a Python wrapper for IgBLAST v1.9, using IMGT germline references to assign V/J genes and CDR3. Reads were filtered out if the reads had weak V/J assignments (E-value above 1e-6), no CDR3, stop codons, out-of-frame junctions, or ambiguous translated residues. V3J clonotypes were defined as sequences sharing an identical inferred V gene, J gene, and CDR3 amino acid sequence. Percentage overlap between repertoires was computed as shared unique clonotypes divided by the size of the smaller repertoire. Repertoire richness was assessed with RTK rarefaction, the Chao1 estimator, and Recon v2.1 estimates of unobserved clonotypes. OLGA was used to compute generation probabilities for all TCRbeta clonotypes that the gDNA method yielded from several donors. Entries here come from immuneACCESS through TCRdb and include only in-frame sequences with V and J called. Some clones fail to appear in such tables; in the studies checked, an unresolved V gene covers under half of the shortfall, and the cause of the remainder is unknown. V and J calls plus clone size are reproduced from that table; the DNA served to infer D and trimming. This sample holds about 1.5 million clones; approximately 98% were observed only once. The ten largest clones capture about 0.4% of the sample.

According to the germline V gene (reference sequence), CDR1 reads SGHKS and CDR2 reads YYEKEE. The junction shows trimming of 9 bases on V and 5 bases on J, plus 17 bases between the germline ends. Including the terminal cysteine and phenylalanine, the CDR3 comprises 13 residues. The kept DNA is CDR3 alone, 39 bases in frame from the first base. This receptor was taken from a man aged 25-40 years in good health. The rearrangement joined TRBV5-5 to TRBJ1-1; TRBD1 is perhaps the D gene, given 5 matching bases. The material sequenced was naive CD4+ T cells sorted from blood. This specimen's cell subset or site label, per the study, means: CD45RA+ positively selected. DNA sequence: TGTGCCACCACCCCTTTCGGGGGAACTGAAGCTTTCTTT. This yields the protein CATTPFGGTEAFF.